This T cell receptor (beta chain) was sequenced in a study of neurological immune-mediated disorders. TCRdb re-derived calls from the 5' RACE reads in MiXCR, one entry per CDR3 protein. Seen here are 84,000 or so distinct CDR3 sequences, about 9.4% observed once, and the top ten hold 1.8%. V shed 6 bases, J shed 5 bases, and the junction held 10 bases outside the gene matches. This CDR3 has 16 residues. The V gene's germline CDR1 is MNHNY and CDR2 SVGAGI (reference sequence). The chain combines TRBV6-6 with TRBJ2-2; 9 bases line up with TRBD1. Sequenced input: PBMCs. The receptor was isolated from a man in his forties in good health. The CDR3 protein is CASRPPGTGSTGELFF. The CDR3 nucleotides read TGTGCCAGCAGACCCCCCGGGACAGGGAGTACCGGGGAGCTGTTTTTT.